The rows below give T cell receptor beta chains drawn from one sample of a study of lymphopenia after photon versus proton radiotherapy. Method: immunoSEQ multiplex PCR; TCRdb's copy keeps in-frame clones and lacks some. The table records 13,000 to 15,000 clones, 82% of them present only once. The starting material was peripheral blood, obtained from a patient treated with photon-based radiotherapy. The receptors here all came from a man aged 50-59 years with gastric cancer. The CDR3 runs from the conserved cysteine through the conserved F or W. Fields, in order: CDR3 length, J gene, V gene, clone size, D gene, CDR3 protein, CDR3 DNA. The D gene is left open where the match is weak. Where a row states a size, it is once, few, many or the class of an expanded clone; other rows omit it.

CDR3 length: 12; J gene: TRBJ2-1; V gene: TRBV30; clone size: .; D gene: TRBD1; CDR3 protein: CAQNRGRNEQFF; CDR3 DNA: TGTGCGCAAAACAGGGGGCGGAATGAGCAGTTCTTC
CDR3 length: 15; J gene: TRBJ2-7; V gene: TRBV4-1; clone size: .; D gene: TRBD1; CDR3 protein: CASSPWDRAVSEQYF; CDR3 DNA: TGCGCCAGCAGCCCTTGGGACAGGGCCGTTTCCGAGCAGTACTTC
CDR3 length: 14; J gene: TRBJ2-3; V gene: TRBV6-4; clone size: few; D gene: .; CDR3 protein: CASSDRGPTDTQYF; CDR3 DNA: TGTGCCAGCAGTGACCGTGGCCCCACAGATACGCAGTATTTT
CDR3 length: 15; J gene: TRBJ1-5; V gene: TRBV6-1; clone size: .; D gene: .; CDR3 protein: CASSVNGQSNQPQHF; CDR3 DNA: TGTGCCAGCAGTGTTAACGGACAGAGCAATCAGCCCCAGCATTTT
CDR3 length: 16; J gene: TRBJ2-1; V gene: TRBV2; clone size: .; D gene: .; CDR3 protein: CASTPEGGGSYNEQFF; CDR3 DNA: TGTGCCAGCACCCCCGAGGGCGGTGGCTCCTACAATGAGCAGTTCTTC
CDR3 length: 17; J gene: TRBJ1-3; V gene: TRBV7-6; clone size: .; D gene: TRBD1; CDR3 protein: CASSLEGQGASGNTIYF; CDR3 DNA: TGTGCCAGCAGCTTAGAAGGGCAGGGGGCATCCGGAAACACCATATATTTT
CDR3 length: 14; J gene: TRBJ2-1; V gene: TRBV14; clone size: .; D gene: .; CDR3 protein: CASSQITGYGEQFF; CDR3 DNA: TGTGCCAGCAGCCAGATAACAGGGTACGGTGAGCAGTTCTTC
CDR3 length: 15; J gene: TRBJ1-6; V gene: TRBV11-2; clone size: .; D gene: .; CDR3 protein: CASSLGQSFSSPLHF; CDR3 DNA: TGTGCCAGCAGTCTAGGACAGTCATTTTCTTCACCCCTCCACTTT
CDR3 length: 14; J gene: TRBJ1-6; V gene: TRBV6-1; clone size: .; D gene: .; CDR3 protein: CASSGTVYNSPLHF; CDR3 DNA: TGTGCCAGCAGTGGGACAGTCTATAATTCACCCCTCCACTTT
CDR3 length: 15; J gene: TRBJ2-4; V gene: TRBV19; clone size: .; D gene: TRBD2; CDR3 protein: CASIPRDGAGDIQYF; CDR3 DNA: TGTGCCAGTATTCCCCGGGACGGGGCGGGGGACATTCAGTACTTC
CDR3 length: 15; J gene: TRBJ2-1; V gene: TRBV9; clone size: .; D gene: TRBD2; CDR3 protein: CASSLGLAGDNEQFF; CDR3 DNA: TGTGCCAGCAGCCTCGGACTAGCGGGGGACAATGAGCAGTTCTTC
CDR3 length: 14; J gene: TRBJ2-1; V gene: TRBV7-6; clone size: .; D gene: TRBD2; CDR3 protein: CASSSLLAGTEQFF; CDR3 DNA: TGTGCCAGCAGCTCCTTACTAGCGGGCACTGAGCAGTTCTTC
CDR3 length: 15; J gene: TRBJ2-2; V gene: TRBV5-1; clone size: .; D gene: TRBD1; CDR3 protein: CASSRTGLGTGELFF; CDR3 DNA: TGCGCCAGCAGCCGGACAGGGCTAGGGACCGGGGAGCTGTTTTTT
CDR3 length: 13; J gene: TRBJ2-1; V gene: TRBV30; clone size: once; D gene: TRBD1; CDR3 protein: CACNTGGVDEQFF; CDR3 DNA: TGTGCCTGCAATACAGGGGGCGTGGATGAGCAGTTCTTC
CDR3 length: 16; J gene: TRBJ2-3; V gene: TRBV11-1; clone size: .; D gene: .; CDR3 protein: CASSPLSGASTDTQYF; CDR3 DNA: TGTGCCAGCAGCCCTTTGAGCGGTGCTAGCACAGATACGCAGTATTTT
CDR3 length: 13; J gene: TRBJ2-2; V gene: TRBV6-1; clone size: .; D gene: .; CDR3 protein: CASSREQGRELFF; CDR3 DNA: TGTGCCAGCAGCAGAGAACAGGGTAGGGAGCTGTTTTTT
CDR3 length: 14; J gene: TRBJ1-2; V gene: TRBV5-1; clone size: .; D gene: TRBD1; CDR3 protein: CASRAGTGNYGYTF; CDR3 DNA: TGCGCCAGCAGAGCCGGGACAGGGAACTATGGCTACACCTTC
CDR3 length: 17; J gene: TRBJ2-3; V gene: TRBV9; clone size: .; D gene: .; CDR3 protein: CASSVVGGLSGTDTQYF; CDR3 DNA: TGTGCCAGCAGCGTAGTTGGGGGGCTTTCGGGCACAGATACGCAGTATTTT
CDR3 length: 17; J gene: TRBJ2-2; V gene: TRBV30; clone size: .; D gene: TRBD1; CDR3 protein: CAWSPRVGTGGAGELFF; CDR3 DNA: TGTGCCTGGAGTCCACGCGTGGGGACAGGGGGCGCCGGGGAGCTGTTTTTT
CDR3 length: 15; J gene: TRBJ1-2; V gene: TRBV5-1; clone size: .; D gene: .; CDR3 protein: CASSLGMPGPYGYTF; CDR3 DNA: TGCGCCAGCAGCTTGGGAATGCCGGGTCCCTATGGCTACACCTTC
CDR3 length: 14; J gene: TRBJ2-7; V gene: TRBV19; clone size: once; D gene: TRBD1; CDR3 protein: CASSIEDRGYEQYF; CDR3 DNA: TGTGCCAGTAGTATAGAGGACAGGGGCTACGAGCAGTACTTC
CDR3 length: 16; J gene: TRBJ1-1; V gene: TRBV18; clone size: .; D gene: TRBD1; CDR3 protein: CASSQRQGALNTEAFF; CDR3 DNA: TGTGCCAGCTCACAGCGACAGGGGGCGCTTAACACTGAAGCTTTCTTT
CDR3 length: 14; J gene: TRBJ1-2; V gene: TRBV19; clone size: .; D gene: .; CDR3 protein: CASSPSRTRYGYTF; CDR3 DNA: TGTGCCAGTAGTCCTTCCCGGACACGTTATGGCTACACCTTC